One sample yielded the 29 T cell receptor beta chains listed below, sequenced in a study of CD4 T cells in relation to SARS-CoV-2 and coronaviruses. Only in-frame clones appear in the TCRdb table, and some are missing; sequencing was by immunoSEQ multiplex PCR. The sample has some 37,000 clones; 70% to 85% are singletons. Their antigen targets remain unknown. The sequenced sample consisted of memory CD4+ T cells from PBMCs, cultured in vitro. These receptors all stem from an adult with COVID-19.

The V call is TRBV2, the J call TRBJ2-1; a possible D gene is TRBD2 (5 bases). V lost 3 bases, J lost 7 bases, and 16 bases lay in between. Germline values: CDR1 SNHLY, CDR2 FYNNEI. The CDR3 has 15 residues. The chain's CDR3 is CASSDRLPTSNEQFF. The CDR3 DNA is TGTGCCAGCAGTGATCGGCTACCAACTAGTAATGAGCAGTTCTTC.

The chain joins TRBV23-1 to TRBJ2-3; D is perhaps TRBD1 (5 bases). TRBV23-1 is flagged as an ORF with uncertain function. V was clipped by 2 bases and J by 1 base, with 10 bases between them. CDR3 size: 15 residues. The CDR3 loop is CASSQNRSRTDTQYF. The CDR3 coding sequence is TGCGCCAGCAGTCAAAACAGGAGCCGCACAGATACGCAGTATTTT.

The CDR3: CASSSGQGYSYNEQFF. For the CDR3, the DNA is TGTGCCAGCAGCTCAGGTCAAGGTTACTCCTACAATGAGCAGTTCTTC. The chain combines TRBV7-9 with TRBJ2-1; D unresolved. This CDR3 has 16 amino acids. CDR1 SEHNR and CDR2 FQNEAQ come from the germline V gene (reference sequence). Trimming cost V 4 bases and J 0 bases, with 13 bases left between them.

The chain recombines TRBV19 with TRBJ1-3; maybe TRBD1 (5 bases). V was cut by 1 base and J by 2 bases, with 15 bases left in between. CDR1 is LNHDA, CDR2 SQIVND, per germline (reference sequence). There are 17 residues in the CDR3. DNA of the CDR3: TGTGCCAGTAGTATAGCGGGACGTCGGCGCACTGGAAACACCATATATTTT. It encodes CASSIAGRRRTGNTIYF.

This chain joins TRBV5-1 and TRBJ2-3; tentative D call: TRBD2 (5 bases). The germline gives CDR1 SGHRS, CDR2 YFSETQ. This CDR3 spans 13 amino acids. Trimming cost V 5 bases and J 4 bases, with 11 bases left between them. The CDR3 sequence is CASSERAPDTQYF. Written as DNA, the CDR3 is TGCGCCAGCAGTGAGAGGGCCCCAGATACGCAGTATTTT.

A word on this clone: An end of the junction differs from the germline gene, which may be a read error. V and J are TRBV5-1 and TRBJ1-4; D call uncertain. The CDR3 spans 12 residues. In germline, CDR1 is SGHRS, CDR2 YFSETQ. CDR3 loop: CASRLEGEKLFF. The CDR3 nucleotides read TGCGCCAGCAGGTTGGAGGGTGAAAAACTGTTTTTT.

The rearrangement uses TRBV30 and TRBJ1-6; D might be TRBD1 (5 bases). CDR1 is GTSNPN and CDR2 is SVGIG in the germline V gene (reference sequence). Trimming stripped 8 bases from V and 2 bases from J, with 10 bases between. The CDR3 extends over 13 amino acids. CDR3 DNA: TGTGCCCGACAGAAAACCTATAATTCACCCCTCCACTTT. Protein: CARQKTYNSPLHF. Full variable domain (rest looked up from reference TRBV30 and TRBJ1-6): SQTIHQWPATLVQPVGSPLSLECTVEGTSNPNLYWYRQAAGRGLQLLFYSVGIGQISSEVPQNLSASRPQDRQFILSSKKLLLSDSGFYLCARQKTYNSPLHFGNGTRLTVT.

The chain combines TRBV27 with TRBJ2-5; D is unclear. Trimming shortened V by 6 bases and J by 2 bases, and 10 bases separated the two germline ends. Germline V gene lookup returns CDR1 MNHEY and CDR2 SMNVEV (reference sequence). The CDR3 totals 13 residues. This CDR3 is CASSRKVQETQYF. The CDR3 DNA reads as TGTGCCAGCAGCCGGAAAGTACAAGAGACCCAGTACTTC.

V and J are TRBV28 and TRBJ2-3; D not certain. CDR3 length: 15 residues. Trimming removed 2 bases from V and 3 bases from J, with 12 bases in between. In germline, CDR1 is MDHEN, CDR2 SYDVKM. The CDR3 protein is CASSLGLVTTDTQYF. CDR3 bases: TGTGCCAGCAGTTTAGGTTTAGTTACAACAGATACGCAGTATTTT.

This clone came up once. The chain has TRBV29-1 and TRBJ2-1; 11 bases match TRBD2. After removal of 5 bases from V and 3 bases from J, the junction contained 6 bases not matched to a gene. In germline, CDR1 is SQVTM, CDR2 ANQGSEA. The CDR3 runs to 15 residues. CDR3: CSVIPGLADYNEQFF. Here the CDR3 DNA reads TGCAGCGTTATACCGGGACTAGCGGACTACAATGAGCAGTTCTTC.

With respect to this clone: At one boundary the junction diverges from the germline segment, which might be a read error. The chain combines TRBV5-6 with TRBJ2-1; D unresolved. The CDR3 loop spans 11 amino acids. Germline V CDR1 and CDR2: SGHDT, YYEEEE. CDR3 sequence: CASSATGFEVF. CDR3 nucleotides: TGTGCCAGCAGCGCAACTGGGTTCGAGGTCTTC.

V usage is TRBV15 and J usage is TRBJ1-4; no clear D gene. Germline CDR1 is LNHNV and CDR2 is YYDKDF (reference sequence). The CDR3 covers 14 residues. V lost 4 bases to trimming and J lost 5 bases, with 11 bases between them. The DNA for the CDR3 is TGTGCCACCAGCAAACAAATACTGAATGAAAAACTGTTTTTT. Protein sequence: CATSKQILNEKLFF.

The chain joins TRBV29-1 to TRBJ2-7; tentatively, D is TRBD1 (5 bases). The germline V gene encodes CDR1 SQVTM and CDR2 ANQGSEA. V lost 5 bases and J 3 bases, leaving 8 bases between the germline ends. This CDR3 has 11 residues. CDR3 in DNA: TGCAGCGTTACAGACAGCTACGAGCAGTACTTC. Residues: CSVTDSYEQYF.

The chain is built from TRBV6-5 and TRBJ2-4, with D possibly matching TRBD1 (6 bases). The CDR3 is 13 residues long. Germline CDR1 reads MNHEY; CDR2 reads SVGAGI. Trimming shortened V by 0 bases and J by 9 bases, and 9 bases separated the two germline ends. The CDR3 sequence: CASSYSRGSIQYF. In nucleotides, the CDR3 is TGTGCCAGCAGTTACTCGAGGGGGAGCATTCAGTACTTC.

CDR3 sequence: CASSQEGVGTEAFF. CDR3 DNA sequence: TGTGCCAGCAGCCAAGAGGGTGTAGGGACTGAAGCTTTCTTT. The rearrangement uses TRBV3-1 (or the pseudogene TRBV3-2) and TRBJ1-1; D is undetermined. V dropped 0 bases and J dropped 5 bases, with 10 bases sitting between them. The CDR3 length is 14 residues. The germline CDR1 and CDR2 sequences are LGHDT and YNNKEL (reference sequence).

This CDR3 is CASSLRSGKFNEQFF. Here the CDR3 DNA reads TGTGCCAGCAGCTTGCGTAGCGGGAAGTTCAATGAGCAGTTCTTC. J is TRBJ2-1 and V is TRBV5-4, with TRBD2 identical over 8 bases. The CDR3 has 15 residues. Germline V gene data show CDR1 as SGHNT and CDR2 as YYREEE (reference sequence). Trimming cost V 1 base and J 6 bases; bases outside gene matches: 6.

This chain joins TRBV19 and TRBJ2-7, with unresolved D. Germline CDR1 reads LNHDA; CDR2 reads SQIVND (reference sequence). This CDR3 has 15 amino acids. Between the trimmed V and J ends, which lost 5 bases and 3 bases, there was a span of 17 bases. The CDR3 loop is CASSFRSTKGYEQYF. The CDR3 DNA is TGTGCCAGTAGTTTTAGGTCCACGAAGGGCTACGAGCAGTACTTC.

The V call is TRBV7-3, the J call TRBJ2-1; tentative D call: TRBD1 (7 bases). This CDR3 spans 16 amino acids. Trimming shortened V by 4 bases and J by 2 bases, and 15 bases separated the two germline ends. Per the germline V gene, CDR1 is SGHTA and CDR2 is FQGTGA. This chain's CDR3 is CASSSGGGLTYNEQFF. The CDR3 coding sequence is TGTGCCAGCAGCTCCGGAGGGGGCCTAACCTACAATGAGCAGTTCTTC.

J is TRBJ1-2 and V is TRBV4-1; D unresolved. V was shortened by 2 bases and J by 5 bases, with 15 bases between the two germline ends. Germline assignment: CDR1 MGHRA and CDR2 YSYEKL. CDR3 size: 15 residues. The CDR3 region is CASSQTWNGEYGYTF. CDR3 DNA: TGCGCCAGCAGCCAAACCTGGAACGGGGAGTATGGCTACACCTTC.

The gene calls are TRBV19 and TRBJ2-7; perhaps TRBD1 as D (6 bases). CDR3 length equals 13 residues. Germline-derived CDR1 and CDR2 are LNHDA and SQIVND (reference sequence). Trimming left V 2 bases short and J 5 bases short, with 10 bases between. The CDR3 reads CASSIQYRDEQYF. The DNA of the CDR3 is TGTGCCAGTAGTATACAATACAGGGACGAGCAGTACTTC.

The V call is TRBV6-1, the J call TRBJ1-2; D ambiguous. Germline CDR1 and CDR2: MNHNS and SASEGT. V lost 2 bases to trimming and J lost 0 bases, with 13 bases between them. The CDR3 is 16 residues long. The CDR3 region has the DNA TGTGCCAGCAGTGAATTTCTTACAGCGTCTAACTATGGCTACACCTTC. This codes for CASSEFLTASNYGYTF.

The chain uses TRBV11-1 and TRBJ2-1, with D hard to call. CDR3 length equals 16 residues. V lost 2 bases and J 2 bases, leaving 13 bases between the germline ends. Per the germline V gene, CDR1 is SGHAT and CDR2 is FQDESV (reference sequence). CDR3 sequence reads: CASSLRFGGTYNEQFF. In nucleotides, the CDR3 is TGTGCCAGCAGCTTAAGGTTCGGCGGAACCTACAATGAGCAGTTCTTC.

This chain uses TRBV5-8 with TRBJ2-3; 7 bases line up with TRBD1. The J segment lost 2 bases and the V segment lost 4 bases, leaving 10 bases of the junction unmatched. Per the germline V gene, CDR1 is SGHTS and CDR2 is YDEGEE. The CDR3 sequence is 16 residues long. CDR3 sequence (DNA): TGTGCCAGCAGCCCACCGGGACAGCGAACCACAGATACGCAGTATTTT. Translating it yields CASSPPGQRTTDTQYF.

The rearrangement links TRBV7-9 to TRBJ2-3; D tentatively reads TRBD1 or TRBD2 (5 bases each). V shed 8 bases and J shed 4 bases, with 13 bases lying between them. CDR1 SEHNR and CDR2 FQNEAQ come from the germline V gene (reference sequence). The CDR3 is made up of 13 amino acids. In DNA, the CDR3 is TGTGCCAGCTCCGCGGTGGGGGCAGATACGCAGTATTTT. Protein: CASSAVGADTQYF.

J is TRBJ1-6 and V is TRBV5-6; D uncertain. The CDR3 has 14 amino acids. With 4 bases removed from V and 4 bases from J, the gap between germline ends came to 9 bases. CDR1 is SGHDT, CDR2 YYEEEE, per germline. CDR3 in amino acids: CASSPRGYNSPLHF. The CDR3 DNA reads TGTGCCAGCAGCCCTCGGGGTTATAATTCACCCCTCCACTTT.

The V gene is TRBV6-5, the J gene TRBJ2-3; D is undetermined. Trimming removed 6 bases at V and 6 bases at J, with 7 bases between. The CDR3 sequence is 11 residues long. CDR1 and CDR2 from the germline V gene are MNHEY and SVGAGI. CDR3 nucleotide sequence: TGTGCCAGCAGGCATGCGGATACGCAGTATTTT. It codes for CASRHADTQYF.

The chain uses TRBV19 and TRBJ1-3; 8 positions agree with TRBD1. Losses at the gene ends were 6 bases for V and 0 bases for J; bases not matched to a gene: 7. The CDR3 has 16 residues. Germline V CDR1 and CDR2: LNHDA, SQIVND (reference sequence). DNA for the CDR3: TGTGCCAGTAGCTTGACAGGGGCAATCTCTGGAAACACCATATATTTT. Translation gives CASSLTGAISGNTIYF.

This chain connects TRBV6-5 to TRBJ2-7; TRBD2 might be the D (6 bases). The CDR3 has 14 residues. Germline values: CDR1 MNHEY, CDR2 SVGAGI. Trimming left V 5 bases short and J 6 bases short, with 17 bases between. CDR3 loop: CASSKPGEASEQYF. CDR3 DNA: TGTGCCAGCAGTAAACCGGGAGAAGCTTCCGAGCAGTACTTC.

V usage is TRBV14 and J usage is TRBJ2-6; 8 nucleotides agree with TRBD1. The CDR3 runs to 16 residues. Germline CDR1 is SGHDN and CDR2 is FVKESK. V lost 2 bases and J lost 4; bases outside the gene matches: 4. CDR3 protein: CASSQRTGLGANVLTF. Written as DNA, the CDR3 is TGTGCCAGCAGCCAAAGGACAGGGCTCGGGGCCAACGTCCTGACTTTC. The full variable domain, in which reference TRBV14 and TRBJ2-6 provide the parts outside the CDR3, is EAGVTQFPSHSVIEKGQTVTLRCDPISGHDNLYWYRRVMGKEIKFLLHFVKESKQDESGMPNNRFLAERTGGTYSTLKVQPAELEDSGVYFCASSQRTGLGANVLTFGAGSRLTVL.